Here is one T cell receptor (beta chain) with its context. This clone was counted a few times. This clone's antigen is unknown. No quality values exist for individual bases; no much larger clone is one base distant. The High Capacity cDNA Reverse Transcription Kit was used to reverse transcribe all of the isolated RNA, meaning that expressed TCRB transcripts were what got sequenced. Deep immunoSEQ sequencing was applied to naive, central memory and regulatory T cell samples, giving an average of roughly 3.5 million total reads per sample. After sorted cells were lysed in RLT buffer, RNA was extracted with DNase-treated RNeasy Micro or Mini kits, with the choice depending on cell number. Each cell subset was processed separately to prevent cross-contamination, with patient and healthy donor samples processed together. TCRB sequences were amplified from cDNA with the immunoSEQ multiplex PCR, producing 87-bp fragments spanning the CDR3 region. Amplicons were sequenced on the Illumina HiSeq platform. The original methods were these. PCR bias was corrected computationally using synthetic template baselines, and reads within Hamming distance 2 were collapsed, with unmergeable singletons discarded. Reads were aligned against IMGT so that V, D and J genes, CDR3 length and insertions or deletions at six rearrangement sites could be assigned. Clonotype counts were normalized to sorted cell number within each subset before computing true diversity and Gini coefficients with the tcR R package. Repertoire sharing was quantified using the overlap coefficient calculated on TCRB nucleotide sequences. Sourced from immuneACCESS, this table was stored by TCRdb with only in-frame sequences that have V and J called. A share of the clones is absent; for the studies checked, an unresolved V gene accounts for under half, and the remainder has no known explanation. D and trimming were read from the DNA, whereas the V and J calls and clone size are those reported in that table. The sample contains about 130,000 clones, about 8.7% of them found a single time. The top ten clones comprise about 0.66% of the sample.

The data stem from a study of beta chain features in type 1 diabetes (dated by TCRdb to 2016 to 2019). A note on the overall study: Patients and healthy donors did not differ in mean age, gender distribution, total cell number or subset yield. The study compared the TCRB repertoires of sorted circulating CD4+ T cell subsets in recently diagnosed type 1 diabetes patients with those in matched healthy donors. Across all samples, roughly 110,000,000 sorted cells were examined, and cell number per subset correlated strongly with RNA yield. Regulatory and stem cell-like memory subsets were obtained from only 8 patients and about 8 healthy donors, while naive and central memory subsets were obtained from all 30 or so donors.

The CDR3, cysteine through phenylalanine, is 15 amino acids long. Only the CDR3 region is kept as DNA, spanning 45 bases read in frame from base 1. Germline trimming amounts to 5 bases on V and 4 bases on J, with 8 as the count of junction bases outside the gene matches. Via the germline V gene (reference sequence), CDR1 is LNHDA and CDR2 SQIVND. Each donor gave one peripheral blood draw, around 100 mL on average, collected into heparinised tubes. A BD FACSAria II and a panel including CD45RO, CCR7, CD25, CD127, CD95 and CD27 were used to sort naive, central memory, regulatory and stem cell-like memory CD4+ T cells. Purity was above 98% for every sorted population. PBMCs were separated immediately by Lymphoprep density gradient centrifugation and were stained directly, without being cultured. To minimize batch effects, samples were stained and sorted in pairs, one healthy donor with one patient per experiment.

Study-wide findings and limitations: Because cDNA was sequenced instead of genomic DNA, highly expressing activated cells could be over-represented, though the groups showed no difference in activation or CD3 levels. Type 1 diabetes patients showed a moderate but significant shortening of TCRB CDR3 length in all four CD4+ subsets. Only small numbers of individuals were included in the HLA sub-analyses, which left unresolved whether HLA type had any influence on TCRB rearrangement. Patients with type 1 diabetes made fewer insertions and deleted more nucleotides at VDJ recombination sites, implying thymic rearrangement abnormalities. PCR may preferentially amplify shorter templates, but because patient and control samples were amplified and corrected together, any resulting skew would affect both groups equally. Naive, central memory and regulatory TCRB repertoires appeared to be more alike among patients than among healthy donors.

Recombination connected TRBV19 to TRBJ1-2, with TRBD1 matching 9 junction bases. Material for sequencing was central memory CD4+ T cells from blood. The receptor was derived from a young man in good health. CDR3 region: CASSVRDRATYGYTF. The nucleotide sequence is TGTGCCAGTAGTGTCCGGGACAGGGCCACCTATGGCTACACCTTC.